This TCR beta chain was profiled in a study of regulatory T cells in long-lasting Graves disease. Whole-study findings and limits: Persistent disease was characterized by preferential usage of TRBV28, TRBJ1-2 and TRBJ2-5.

Construction of the TCR beta libraries employed iRepertoire HTBI primers in conjunction with Arm-PCR of CDR3 regions. Authors' analysis steps: Across samples, about 56 TRBV and more than 13 TRBJ segments were found. TCRdb itself ran the multiplex PCR reads through MiXCR, one entry per CDR3 protein. The V and J calls were determined by TCRdb, not by the authors. The sample lists about 500,000 distinct CDR3 sequences; around 12% were seen once. Unmatched junction bases numbered 8, after V lost 7 bases and J lost 4 bases. The CDR3 is made up of 15 amino acids. CDR1 and CDR2 from the germline V gene are ENHRY and SYGVKD. This clonotype was counted between two and nine times. Its antigen remains unknown. The time point here: newly diagnosed GD, antithyroid drugs for less than 3 months. Scientists built the TCR library using RNA that was extracted from PBMCs. These sequences were also reported in another study, on T cells in Graves' hyperthyroidism and ophthalmopathy. As that study records: Blood shared most expanded thyroid clonotypes above 0.001.

The TCR originated in a woman under 40 with Graves disease. The chain employs TRBV10-3 and TRBJ2-3; 10 positions match TRBD1. This specimen consisted of peripheral blood mononuclear cells (PBMCs), obtained at new diagnosis, from a patient treated with antithyroid drugs. CDR3 sequence: CAIMPGTGAPDTQYF. The DNA for the CDR3 is TGTGCCATCATGCCCGGGACAGGGGCCCCAGATACGCAGTATTTT.